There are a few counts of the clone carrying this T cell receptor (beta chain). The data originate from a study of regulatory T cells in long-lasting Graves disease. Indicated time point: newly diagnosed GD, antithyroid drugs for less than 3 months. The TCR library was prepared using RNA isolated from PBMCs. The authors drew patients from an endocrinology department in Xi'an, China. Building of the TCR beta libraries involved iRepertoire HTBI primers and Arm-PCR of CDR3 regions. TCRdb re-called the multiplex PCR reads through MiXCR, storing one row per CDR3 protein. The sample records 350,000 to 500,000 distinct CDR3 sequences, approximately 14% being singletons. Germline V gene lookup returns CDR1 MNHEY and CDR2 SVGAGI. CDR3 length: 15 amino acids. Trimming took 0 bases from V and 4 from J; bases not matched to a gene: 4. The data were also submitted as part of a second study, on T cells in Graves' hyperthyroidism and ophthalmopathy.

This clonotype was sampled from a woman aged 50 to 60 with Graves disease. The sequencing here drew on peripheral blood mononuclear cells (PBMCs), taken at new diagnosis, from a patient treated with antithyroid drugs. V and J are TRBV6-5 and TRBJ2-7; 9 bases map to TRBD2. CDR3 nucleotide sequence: TGTGCCAGCAGTTACTCGGTAGCGGGAGTTTACGAGCAGTACTTC. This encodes CASSYSVAGVYEQYF.